This T cell receptor beta chain was observed in a study of cytomegalovirus exposure and HLA in healthy donors. This CDR3 is built from 18 residues. CDR1 MGHRA and CDR2 YSYEKL come from the germline V gene. Trimming cost V 1 base and J 0 bases; bases outside gene matches: 5. Amplification used 60 Vbeta primers and 13 Jbeta primers. Only in-frame clones appear in the TCRdb table, and some are missing; sequencing was by immunoSEQ multiplex PCR. The sample has approximately 210,000 clones; about 79% are singletons. The clonotype comes from a male donor in good health and CMV-seronegative. V usage is TRBV4-1 and J usage is TRBJ2-3; TRBD2 aligns across 12 bases. Sequenced input: PBMCs. The CDR3 DNA reads TGCGCCAGCAGCCAAGTCCGACTAGCGGGAGAGAGCACAGATACGCAGTATTTT. Its protein is CASSQVRLAGESTDTQYF.